The 25 T cell receptor beta chains presented below share a single source sample, sequenced in a study of graft-versus-host responses after intestinal transplantation. The protocol was immunoSEQ multiplex PCR, while the TCRdb copy is restricted to in-frame clones and leaves out a portion. Here the sample spans more than 100,000 clones, 85% to 95% being singletons. Their recognized antigens are unknown. The specimen was unstimulated CD4+ T cells sorted from spleen or lymph node cells, collected before intestinal transplant. These receptors were obtained from a human donor who received an intestinal transplant.

The V call is TRBV5-6, the J call TRBJ1-2; TRBD1 might be the D (5 bases). This CDR3 has 12 residues. Germline V gene sequence: CDR1 SGHDT, CDR2 YYEEEE. V lost 2 bases and J lost 4, with 6 bases in between. CDR3 bases: TGTGCCAGCAGCTTCGGGGCCTATGGCTACACCTTC. Residues: CASSFGAYGYTF.

This clone was observed a single time. The CDR3 here is CASSKRLAGGYEQYF. CDR3 nucleotide sequence: TGTGCCAGCAGCAAAAGACTAGCGGGTGGCTACGAGCAGTACTTC. The chain carries TRBV13 and TRBJ2-7, with 10 bases lining up with TRBD2. The germline gives CDR1 PRHDT, CDR2 FYEKMQ (reference sequence). This CDR3 has 15 amino acids. V shed 5 bases, J shed 3 bases, and the junction held 7 bases outside the gene matches.

V is TRBV2 and J is TRBJ2-1; TRBD2 aligns across 13 bases. The CDR3 length is 19 residues. Germline CDR1 is SNHLY and CDR2 is FYNNEI. The junction had 6 bases not matched to a gene; V was cut back by 1 base and J by 0 bases. As DNA, the CDR3 is TGTGCCAGCAGTGAAGTCGCGGGACTAGCGGGAAGCTCCTACAATGAGCAGTTCTTC. It translates to CASSEVAGLAGSSYNEQFF.

The rearrangement joins TRBV5-1 to TRBJ2-7; 10 nucleotides align to TRBD1. Trimming at V came to 3 bases and at J to 5 bases, leaving 5 bases not matched to a gene. CDR1 and CDR2 (germline): SGHRS, YFSETQ. The CDR3 length is 14 residues. CDR3 sequence reads: CASSWGGTGDEQYF. The CDR3 nucleotides read TGCGCCAGCAGCTGGGGCGGGACAGGGGACGAGCAGTACTTC.

This clone was recorded once. The chain uses TRBV9 and TRBJ2-1, with D unclear. CDR3 length equals 15 residues. The germline V gene has CDR1 SGDLS and CDR2 YYNGEE. Trimming stripped 0 bases from V and 7 bases from J, with 14 bases between. In DNA form, the CDR3 reads TGTGCCAGCAGCGTAGGTGTATCAAAAGGGAATGAGCAGTTCTTC. It encodes CASSVGVSKGNEQFF.

This sequence joins TRBV11-2 and TRBJ1-1; the D is unclear. Germline CDR1 is SGHAT and CDR2 is FQNNGV. The CDR3 runs to 15 residues. V lost 3 bases to trimming and J lost 0 bases, with 11 bases between them. CDR3 amino acids: CASSFEKGVNTEAFF. The CDR3 DNA is TGTGCCAGCAGCTTTGAGAAGGGCGTGAACACTGAAGCTTTCTTT. The full variable domain, rest sourced from reference TRBV11-2 and TRBJ1-1, is EAGVAQSPRYKIIEKRQSVAFWCNPISGHATLYWYQQILGQGPKLLIQFQNNGVVDDSQLPKDRFSAERLKGVDSTLKIQPAKLEDSAVYLCASSFEKGVNTEAFFGQGTRLTVV.

The chain has TRBV7-8 and TRBJ2-7; 14 nucleotides agree with TRBD2. The length of the CDR3 is 17 residues. V lost 2 bases and J lost 3; bases outside the gene matches: 6. CDR1 SGHVS and CDR2 FQNEAQ come from the germline V gene. The DNA for the CDR3 is TGTGCCAGCAGCTTAACCTATGGGACTAGCGGGAGCTACGAGCAGTACTTC. Translation gives CASSLTYGTSGSYEQYF.

CDR3 loop: CASSRQGIRPGELFF. The CDR3 region has the DNA TGTGCCAGCAGTCGACAGGGGATAAGACCCGGGGAGCTGTTTTTT. The chain links TRBV6-6 to TRBJ2-2; 8 bases are shared with TRBD1. Trimming took 5 bases from V and 6 from J; bases not matched to a gene: 8. Germline CDR1 and CDR2: MNHNY and SVGAGI (reference sequence). This CDR3 has 15 residues.

The chain couples TRBV7-9 to TRBJ1-2; D call uncertain. The length of the CDR3 is 16 residues. From germline, CDR1 is SEHNR and CDR2 FQNEAQ (reference sequence). Deletions cut 1 base from V and 0 bases from J, with 12 bases between. CDR3 bases: TGTGCCAGCAGCTTAGAATACCCTCCAGCTAACTATGGCTACACCTTC. This sequence encodes CASSLEYPPANYGYTF.

The chain combines TRBV9 with TRBJ1-3, with 7 bases matching TRBD1. The CDR3 is made up of 16 amino acids. From germline, CDR1 is SGDLS and CDR2 YYNGEE. V was clipped by 3 bases and J by 0 bases; unmatched bases: 6. The CDR3 region has the DNA TGTGCCAGCAGCGGGGGGACAGTCTTCTCTGGAAACACCATATATTTT. It specifies CASSGGTVFSGNTIYF.

The chain uses TRBV11-2 and TRBJ2-3; 9 positions agree with TRBD2. The CDR3 has 16 amino acids. The junction had 11 bases not matched to a gene; V was cut back by 8 bases and J by 2 bases. Germline V CDR1 and CDR2: SGHAT, FQNNGV. CDR3 sequence (DNA): TGTGCCAGCTCGAAGCGGGAGGCCGCTCACACAGATACGCAGTATTTT. It yields the protein CASSKREAAHTDTQYF. The full variable domain, with the rest looked up from reference TRBV11-2 and TRBJ2-3, is EAGVAQSPRYKIIEKRQSVAFWCNPISGHATLYWYQQILGQGPKLLIQFQNNGVVDDSQLPKDRFSAERLKGVDSTLKIQPAKLEDSAVYLCASSKREAAHTDTQYFGPGTRLTVL.

The rearrangement joins TRBV18 to TRBJ2-2; D uncertain. Germline CDR1 and CDR2: KGHSH and LQKENI. There are 15 residues in the CDR3. Trimming removed 3 bases from V and 0 bases from J, with 8 bases in between. CDR3 coding DNA: TGTGCCAGCTCACCTGTCCGATCGAACACCGGGGAGCTGTTTTTT. It specifies CASSPVRSNTGELFF.

The chain combines TRBV29-1 with TRBJ1-2; perhaps TRBD1 as D (5 bases). Germline V gives CDR1 SQVTM, CDR2 ANQGSEA. V was trimmed by 6 bases and J by 2 bases, leaving 13 bases between them. CDR3 length: 13 residues. CDR3 in DNA: TGCAGCGTAGCTGTGGGACGAAACTATGGCTACACCTTC. Its protein is CSVAVGRNYGYTF. Full variable domain (remainder filled in from reference TRBV29-1 and TRBJ1-2): SAVISQKPSRDICQRGTSLTIQCQVDSQVTMMFWYRQQPGQSLTLIATANQGSEATYESGFVIDKFPISRPNLTFSTLTVSNMSPEDSSIYLCSVAVGRNYGYTFGSGTRLTVV.

The chain links TRBV11-2 to TRBJ2-7; 7 nucleotides match TRBD2. Germline CDR1 and CDR2: SGHAT and FQNNGV. The ends lost 5 bases at V and 1 base at J; junction bases unmatched: 11. The CDR3 is made up of 16 amino acids. As DNA, the CDR3 is TGTGCCAGCAGCCGTCGTAGCGGGCGCCGGTCCTACGAGCAGTACTTC. It translates to CASSRRSGRRSYEQYF.

This chain joins TRBV4-1 and TRBJ2-3, with 12 bases that match TRBD2. J was trimmed by 11 bases and V by 0 bases; bases with no gene match: 6. Germline lookup yields CDR1 MGHRA and CDR2 YSYEKL. CDR3 length: 15 amino acids. CDR3 residues: CASSQDTSGGRGQYF. The CDR3, as DNA: TGCGCCAGCAGCCAAGACACTAGCGGGGGGAGGGGGCAGTATTTT.

The CDR3, as DNA: TGTGCCAGCAGCTTTTTAGGGACTAGCGGGAGATACGAGCAGTACTTC. Translation gives CASSFLGTSGRYEQYF. The V gene is TRBV7-8, the J gene TRBJ2-7, with 14 bases fitting TRBD2. The germline gives CDR1 SGHVS, CDR2 FQNEAQ. The CDR3 loop spans 16 amino acids. V lost 3 bases to trimming and J lost 4 bases; unmatched junction nucleotides: 5.

This clone was picked up one time. The rearrangement joins TRBV28 to TRBJ1-1; a possible D gene is TRBD1 (6 bases). V lost 10 bases and J lost 10, with 22 bases in between. The CDR3 loop spans 13 amino acids. Germline CDR1 and CDR2: MDHEN and SYDVKM. The CDR3 protein is CATLRGGDVGAFF. The CDR3 coding sequence is TGTGCCACCCTTAGGGGGGGCGACGTAGGAGCTTTCTTT.

V and J are TRBV5-1 and TRBJ2-7; 7 bases are shared with TRBD1. The germline V gene has CDR1 SGHRS and CDR2 YFSETQ. After removal of 2 bases from V and 2 bases from J, the junction contained 13 bases not matched to a gene. The CDR3 has 17 residues. The CDR3: CASSFQPQGVGPYEQYF. The CDR3 coding sequence is TGCGCCAGCAGCTTCCAACCTCAGGGGGTAGGTCCCTACGAGCAGTACTTC. Using reference TRBV5-1 and TRBJ2-7 for the parts outside the CDR3, the full variable domain is KAGVTQTPRYLIKTRGQQVTLSCSPISGHRSVSWYQQTPGQGLQFLFEYFSETQRNKGNFPGRFSGRQFSNSRSEMNVSTLELGDSALYLCASSFQPQGVGPYEQYFGPGTRLTVT.

J is TRBJ2-7 and V is TRBV5-1, with D perhaps given as TRBD1 or TRBD2 (5 bases each). This CDR3 has 14 amino acids. V shed 4 bases and J shed 5 bases, with 16 bases lying between them. CDR1 and CDR2 (germline): SGHRS, YFSETQ. In DNA form, the CDR3 reads TGCGCCAGCAGCCCCCCATGGGGGATGAACGAGCAGTACTTC. Translating it yields CASSPPWGMNEQYF.

The V call is TRBV11-3, the J call TRBJ2-7, with TRBD2 identical over 10 bases. Germline V lookup: CDR1 SGHNT, CDR2 YENEEA. This CDR3 contains 14 residues. Unmatched junction bases numbered 1, after V lost 5 bases and J lost 0 bases. The CDR3 coding sequence is TGTGCCAGCAGCCCTAGCGGGAGCTCCTACGAGCAGTACTTC. Encoded protein: CASSPSGSSYEQYF.

The J gene is TRBJ1-2, the V gene TRBV27; no firm D call. The CDR3 spans 15 residues. Deletions cut 5 bases from V and 8 bases from J, with 21 bases between. Germline CDR1 is MNHEY and CDR2 is SMNVEV (reference sequence). This CDR3 reads CASSPEWGLRKGYTF. The CDR3 DNA reads TGTGCCAGCAGTCCCGAGTGGGGATTGCGTAAGGGCTACACCTTC.

The J gene is TRBJ2-7, the V gene TRBV28; D is possibly TRBD1 (5 bases). Germline V gene lookup returns CDR1 MDHEN and CDR2 SYDVKM. This CDR3 comprises 12 residues. V was trimmed by 4 bases and J by 5 bases, leaving 9 bases between them. In DNA, the CDR3 is TGTGCCAGCAGTTACAGGAATCACGAGCAGTACTTC. It yields the protein CASSYRNHEQYF.

This rearrangement joins TRBV2 to TRBJ1-2; possibly TRBD1 for D (6 bases). The germline CDR1 and CDR2 sequences are SNHLY and FYNNEI. This CDR3 has 14 residues. Trimming pared 7 bases from V and 4 bases from J, leaving 16 bases between. The CDR3: CASTIQQGLYGYTF. CDR3 nucleotide sequence: TGTGCCAGCACTATTCAACAGGGACTCTATGGCTACACCTTC. The variable domain in full, completed from reference TRBV2 and TRBJ1-2, reads EPEVTQTPSHQVTQMGQEVILRCVPISNHLYFYWYRQILGQKVEFLVSFYNNEISEKSEIFDDQFSVERPDGSNFTLKIRSTKLEDSAMYFCASTIQQGLYGYTFGSGTRLTVV.

The chain employs TRBV10-3 and TRBJ2-7; D may be TRBD2 (5 bases). Germline V gene lookup returns CDR1 ENHRY and CDR2 SYGVKD. The ends were cut back, 3 bases at V and 5 bases at J, with 14 bases in the middle. This CDR3 region has 14 residues. The CDR3 nucleotides read TGTGCCATCAGTGAAAGGTCTAGCCAACACGAGCAGTACTTC. Translation: CAISERSSQHEQYF.

This sequence joins TRBV9 and TRBJ2-7, with 12 bases that match TRBD1. The V gene's germline CDR1 is SGDLS and CDR2 YYNGEE. V shed 2 bases and J 6 bases; nucleotides not matched to a gene: 9. This CDR3 has 16 amino acids. The CDR3 coding sequence is TGTGCCAGCAGCGTGAGAGGGGACAGGGGGCTTGGCGAGCAGTACTTC. Its translation: CASSVRGDRGLGEQYF.